This T cell receptor beta chain is drawn from a study of T cell responses to AZD1222 COVID-19 vaccine. Pooling of second doses given at about 4 or about 12 weeks was done. Measured with immunoSEQ multiplex PCR; TCRdb has only the in-frame clones, and not every one. The table has some 180,000 clones, approximately 91% seen once; the top ten hold around 2%. Unmatched junction bases numbered 4, after V lost 6 bases and J lost 3 bases. Per germline, CDR1 SGHDT and CDR2 YYEEEE. The CDR3 is made up of 14 amino acids. Points on this clone: Its antigen is unknown.

Study conclusions and caveats: Researchers took repertoire samples only after the peak T cell response had come. Spike regions recognized by vaccine-associated CD4 TCRs spanned the protein, led by 160-218 and 743-854. At study baseline, merely six AZD1222 recipients were seropositive.

The sample in question was peripheral blood, obtained 28 days after the second AZD1222 dose. The genes are TRBV5-6 and TRBJ2-3, with 10 positions matching TRBD2. This clonotype originated in an adult who received the AZD1222 COVID-19 vaccine. CDR3 nucleotides: TGTGCCAGCAAGAGCGGGGGGGCTACAGATACGCAGTATTTT. Its translation: CASKSGGATDTQYF.